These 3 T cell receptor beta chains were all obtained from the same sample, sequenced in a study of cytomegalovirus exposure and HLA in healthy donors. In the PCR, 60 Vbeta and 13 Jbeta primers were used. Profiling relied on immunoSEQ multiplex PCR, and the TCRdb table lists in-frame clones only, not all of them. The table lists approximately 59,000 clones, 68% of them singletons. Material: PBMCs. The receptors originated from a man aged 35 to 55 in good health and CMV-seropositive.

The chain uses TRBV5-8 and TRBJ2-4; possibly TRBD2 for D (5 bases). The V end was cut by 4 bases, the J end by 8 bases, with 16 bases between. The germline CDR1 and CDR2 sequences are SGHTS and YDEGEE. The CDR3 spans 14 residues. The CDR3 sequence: CASSLEPRVDIQYF. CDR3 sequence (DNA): TGTGCCAGCAGCCTTGAGCCGCGGGTGGACATTCAGTACTTC.

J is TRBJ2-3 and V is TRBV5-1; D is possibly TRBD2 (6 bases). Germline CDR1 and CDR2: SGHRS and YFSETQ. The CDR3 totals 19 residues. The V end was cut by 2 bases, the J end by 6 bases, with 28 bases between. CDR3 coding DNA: TGCGCCAGCAGCTTAAACCCCTTTGCGGGGACGATCTTGGGGGATACGCAGTATTTT. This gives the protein CASSLNPFAGTILGDTQYF.

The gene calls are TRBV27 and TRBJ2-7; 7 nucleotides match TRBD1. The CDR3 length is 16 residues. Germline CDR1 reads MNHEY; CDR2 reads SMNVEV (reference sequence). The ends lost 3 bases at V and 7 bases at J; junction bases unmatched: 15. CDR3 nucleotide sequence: TGTGCCAGCAGTTTCAACCGGGACAGCCGGCTCAGGGAGCAGTACTTC. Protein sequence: CASSFNRDSRLREQYF.